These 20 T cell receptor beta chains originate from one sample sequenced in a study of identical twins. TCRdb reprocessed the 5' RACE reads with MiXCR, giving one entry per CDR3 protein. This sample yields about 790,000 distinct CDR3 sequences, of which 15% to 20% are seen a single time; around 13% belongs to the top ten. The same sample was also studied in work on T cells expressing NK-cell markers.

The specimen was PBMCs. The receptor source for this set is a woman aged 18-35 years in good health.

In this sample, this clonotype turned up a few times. The CDR3 spells CASTRTGGTNEQFF. In nucleotides, the CDR3 is TGTGCCAGCACTAGGACAGGTGGTACCAATGAGCAGTTCTTC. The chain uses TRBV12-3 or TRBV12-4 and TRBJ2-1, with 7 bases lining up with TRBD1. The CDR3 has 14 amino acids. V lost 7 bases, J lost 6 bases, and 9 bases stayed unmatched.

The CDR3 region has the DNA TGTGCCAGCAGAAAAGTGGGGGGCTTTAACTATGGCTACACCTTC. Translated, it gives CASRKVGGFNYGYTF. V and J are TRBV12-3 or TRBV12-4 and TRBJ1-2, with a weak D call TRBD1 (6 bases). There are 15 residues in the CDR3. Trimming took 6 bases from V and 1 from J, leaving 15 bases between them.

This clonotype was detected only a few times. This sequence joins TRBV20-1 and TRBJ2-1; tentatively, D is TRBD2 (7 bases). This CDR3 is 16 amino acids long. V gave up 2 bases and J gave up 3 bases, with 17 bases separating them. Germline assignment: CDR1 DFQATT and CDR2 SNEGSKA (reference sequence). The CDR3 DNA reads TGCAGTGCTAGACCATCGGCGGGGGCCAACTACAATGAGCAGTTCTTC. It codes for CSARPSAGANYNEQFF.

The CDR3 DNA reads TGTGCCAGCAGTTCGGGACAAATCAAAGAGACCCAGTACTTC. Protein product: CASSSGQIKETQYF. The V and J genes are TRBV7-9 and TRBJ2-5; TRBD1 is a possible D gene (6 bases). Trimming shortened V by 6 bases and J by 3 bases, and 14 bases separated the two germline ends. Germline V CDR1 and CDR2: SEHNR, FQNEAQ (reference sequence). This CDR3 has 14 amino acids. Looking up the rest from reference TRBV7-9 and TRBJ2-5 gives the full variable domain: DTGVSQNPRHKITKRGQNVTFRCDPISEHNRLYWYRQTLGQGPEFLTYFQNEAQLEKSRLLSDRFSAERPKGSFSTLEIQRTEQGDSAMYLCASSSGQIKETQYFGPGTRLLVL.

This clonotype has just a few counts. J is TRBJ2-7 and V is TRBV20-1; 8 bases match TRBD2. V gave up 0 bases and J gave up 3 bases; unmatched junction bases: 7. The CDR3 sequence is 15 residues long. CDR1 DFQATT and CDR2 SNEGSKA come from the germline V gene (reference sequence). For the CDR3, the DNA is TGCAGTGCTAGAGATGGTGGGACTAGGATCTACGAGCAGTACTTC. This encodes CSARDGGTRIYEQYF.

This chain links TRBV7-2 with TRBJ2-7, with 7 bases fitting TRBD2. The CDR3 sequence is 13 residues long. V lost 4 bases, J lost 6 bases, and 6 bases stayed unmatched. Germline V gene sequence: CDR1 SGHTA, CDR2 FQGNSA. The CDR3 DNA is TGTGCCAGCAGCTGGGGGGGAATAGGCGAGCAGTACTTC. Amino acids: CASSWGGIGEQYF. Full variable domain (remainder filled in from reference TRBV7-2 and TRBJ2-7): GAGVSQSPSNKVTEKGKDVELRCDPISGHTALYWYRQSLGQGLEFLIYFQGNSAPDKSGLPSDRFSAERTGGSVSTLTIQRTQQEDSAVYLCASSWGGIGEQYFGPGTRLTVT.

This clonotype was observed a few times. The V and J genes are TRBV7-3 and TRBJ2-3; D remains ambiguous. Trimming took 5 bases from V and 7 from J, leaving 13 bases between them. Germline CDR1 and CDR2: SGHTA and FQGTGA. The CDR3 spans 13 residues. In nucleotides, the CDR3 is TGTGCCAGCAGCCCCGCCGGGCACCATACGCAGTATTTT. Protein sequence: CASSPAGHHTQYF. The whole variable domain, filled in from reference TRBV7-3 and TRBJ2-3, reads GAGVSQTPSNKVTEKGKYVELRCDPISGHTALYWYRQSLGQGPEFLIYFQGTGAADDSGLPNDRFFAVRPEGSVSTLKIQRTERGDSAVYLCASSPAGHHTQYFGPGTRLTVL.

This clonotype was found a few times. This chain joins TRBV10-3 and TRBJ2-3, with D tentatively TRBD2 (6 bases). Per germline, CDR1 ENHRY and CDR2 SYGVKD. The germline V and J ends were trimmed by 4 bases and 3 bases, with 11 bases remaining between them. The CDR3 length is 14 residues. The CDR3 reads CAISGRERTDTQYF. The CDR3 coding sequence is TGTGCCATCAGTGGGAGGGAGCGAACAGATACGCAGTATTTT.

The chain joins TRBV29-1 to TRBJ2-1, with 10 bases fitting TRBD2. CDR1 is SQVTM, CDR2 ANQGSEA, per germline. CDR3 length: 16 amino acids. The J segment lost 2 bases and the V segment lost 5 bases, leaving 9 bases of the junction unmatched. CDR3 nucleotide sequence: TGCAGCGTTCCAAACAAAGCGGGAGGGCCCTACAATGAGCAGTTCTTC. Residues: CSVPNKAGGPYNEQFF.

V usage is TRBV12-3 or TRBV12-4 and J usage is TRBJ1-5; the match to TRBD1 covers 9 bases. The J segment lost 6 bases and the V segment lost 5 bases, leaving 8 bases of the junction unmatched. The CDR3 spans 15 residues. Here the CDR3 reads CASSPSGQGGQPQHF. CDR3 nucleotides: TGTGCCAGCAGTCCATCGGGACAGGGAGGTCAGCCCCAGCATTTT.

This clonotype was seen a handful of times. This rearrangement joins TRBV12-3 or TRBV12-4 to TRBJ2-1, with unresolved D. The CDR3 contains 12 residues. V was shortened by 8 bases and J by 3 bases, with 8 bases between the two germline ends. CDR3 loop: CASGDHYNEQFF. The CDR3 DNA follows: TGTGCCAGCGGAGACCACTACAATGAGCAGTTCTTC.

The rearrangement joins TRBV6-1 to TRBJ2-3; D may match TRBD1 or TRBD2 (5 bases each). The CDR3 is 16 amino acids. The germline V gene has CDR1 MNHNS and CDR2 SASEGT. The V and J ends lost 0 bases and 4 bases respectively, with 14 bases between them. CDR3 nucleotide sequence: TGTGCCAGCAGTGAAGCGGAGAGGGGCCGCGCAGATACGCAGTATTTT. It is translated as CASSEAERGRADTQYF.

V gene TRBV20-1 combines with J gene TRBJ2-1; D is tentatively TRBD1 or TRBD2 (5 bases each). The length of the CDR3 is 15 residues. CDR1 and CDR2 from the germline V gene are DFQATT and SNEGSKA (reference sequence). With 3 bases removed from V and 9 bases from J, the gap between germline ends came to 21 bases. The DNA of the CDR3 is TGCAGTGCTAGGGGCCGGGGTGGGGCACACGGTGAGCAGTTCTTC. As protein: CSARGRGGAHGEQFF.

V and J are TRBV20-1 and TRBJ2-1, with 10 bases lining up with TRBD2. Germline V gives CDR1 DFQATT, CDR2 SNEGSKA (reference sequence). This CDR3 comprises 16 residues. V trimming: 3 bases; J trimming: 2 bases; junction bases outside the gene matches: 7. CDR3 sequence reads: CSASNPAGGPYNEQFF. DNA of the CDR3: TGCAGTGCTAGTAATCCAGCGGGAGGGCCCTACAATGAGCAGTTCTTC.

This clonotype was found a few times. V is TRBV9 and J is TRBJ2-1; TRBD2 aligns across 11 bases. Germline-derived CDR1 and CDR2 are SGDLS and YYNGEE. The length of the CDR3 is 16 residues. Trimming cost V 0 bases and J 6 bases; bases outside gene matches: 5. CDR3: CASSVEAGTSGNEQFF. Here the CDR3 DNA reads TGTGCCAGCAGCGTAGAGGCTGGGACTAGCGGCAATGAGCAGTTCTTC.

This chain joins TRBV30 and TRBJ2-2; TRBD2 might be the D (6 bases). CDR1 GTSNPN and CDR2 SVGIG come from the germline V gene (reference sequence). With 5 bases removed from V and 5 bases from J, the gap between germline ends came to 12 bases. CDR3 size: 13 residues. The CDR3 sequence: CAWGAGWTGELFF. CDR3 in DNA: TGTGCCTGGGGGGCGGGGTGGACCGGGGAGCTGTTTTTT.

The CDR3 DNA reads as TGCAGTGCTTGGGCTCCTGAGCAGTTCTTC. The encoded protein is CSAWAPEQFF. The rearrangement uses TRBV20-1 and TRBJ2-1; D remains unclear. The length of the CDR3 is 10 residues. The V end lost 5 bases, the J end lost 9 bases, and 8 bases lay between the germline ends. Germline loops: CDR1 DFQATT, CDR2 SNEGSKA (reference sequence).

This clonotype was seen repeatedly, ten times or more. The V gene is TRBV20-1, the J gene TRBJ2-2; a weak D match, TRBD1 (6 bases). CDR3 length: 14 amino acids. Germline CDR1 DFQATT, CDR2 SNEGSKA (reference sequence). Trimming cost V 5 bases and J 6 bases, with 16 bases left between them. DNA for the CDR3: TGCAGTGCTCGAACAGGGAACGGTGCCGGGGAGCTGTTTTTT. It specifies CSARTGNGAGELFF.

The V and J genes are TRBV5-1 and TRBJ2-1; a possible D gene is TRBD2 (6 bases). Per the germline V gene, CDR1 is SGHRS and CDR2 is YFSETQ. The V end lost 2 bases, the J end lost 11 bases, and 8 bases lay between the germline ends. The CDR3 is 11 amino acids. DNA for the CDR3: TGCGCCAGCAGCTTCGGACTACAGCAGTTCTTC. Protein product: CASSFGLQQFF.

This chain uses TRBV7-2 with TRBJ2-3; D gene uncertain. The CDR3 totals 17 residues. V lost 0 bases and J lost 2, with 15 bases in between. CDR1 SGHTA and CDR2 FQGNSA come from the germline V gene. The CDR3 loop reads CASSLARRRIDTDTQYF. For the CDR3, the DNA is TGTGCCAGCAGCTTAGCGCGCAGACGCATCGACACAGATACGCAGTATTTT.